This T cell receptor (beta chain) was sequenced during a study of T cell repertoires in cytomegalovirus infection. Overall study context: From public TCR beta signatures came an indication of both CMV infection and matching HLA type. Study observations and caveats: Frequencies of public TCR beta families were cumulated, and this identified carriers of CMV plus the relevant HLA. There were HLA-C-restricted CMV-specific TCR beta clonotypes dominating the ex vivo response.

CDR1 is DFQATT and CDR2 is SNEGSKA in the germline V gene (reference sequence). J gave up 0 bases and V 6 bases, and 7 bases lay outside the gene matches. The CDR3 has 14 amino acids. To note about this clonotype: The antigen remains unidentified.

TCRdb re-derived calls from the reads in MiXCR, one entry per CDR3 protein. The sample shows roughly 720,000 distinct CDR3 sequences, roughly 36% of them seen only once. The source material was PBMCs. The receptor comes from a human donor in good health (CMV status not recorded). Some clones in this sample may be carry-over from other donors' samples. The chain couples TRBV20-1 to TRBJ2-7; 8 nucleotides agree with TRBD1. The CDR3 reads CSADGQGSSYEQYF. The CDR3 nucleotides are TGCAGTGCGGACGGACAGGGTAGCTCCTACGAGCAGTACTTC.